Shown below are 30 T cell receptor beta chains from a single sample sequenced in a study of T cells after yellow fever vaccination. TCRdb recomputed calls from the 5' RACE reads with MiXCR, one row per CDR3 protein. The table lists roughly 30,000 distinct CDR3 sequences, roughly a tenth of them singletons. The sample was PBMCs, either bulk or a sorted T-cell subset (CD4+, CD8+, memory, or dextramer-sorted; not recorded which), taken roughly 15 days after the first yellow fever vaccination. The receptors derive from a man aged 18 to 29 who received the YFV17D yellow fever vaccine.

In its sample, this clonotype was seen many times. The gene calls are TRBV5-4 and TRBJ2-7, with 9 bases lining up with TRBD1. CDR1 is SGHNT and CDR2 is YYREEE in the germline V gene (reference sequence). The V gene end was trimmed by 4 bases and the J gene end by 5 bases; junction bases not matched to a gene: 4. This CDR3 comprises 13 residues. The DNA of the CDR3 is TGTGCCAGCAGCAAACAGGGGGCGGACGAGCAGTACGTC. Translated, it gives CASSKQGADEQYV.

This clonotype was detected many times. The chain uses TRBV28 and TRBJ1-5, with D perhaps TRBD1 (6 bases). CDR3 length equals 13 residues. V lost 5 bases and J lost 3, with 8 bases in between. Germline assignment: CDR1 MDHEN and CDR2 SYDVKM. The CDR3 DNA sequence: TGTGCCAGCAGTCGGACAGTCAATCAGCCCCAGCATTTT. Its protein is CASSRTVNQPQHF.

Many counts were recorded for this clonotype. The J gene is TRBJ1-6, the V gene TRBV11-2; D unclear. Trimming removed 1 base at V and 3 bases at J, with 7 bases between. Germline values: CDR1 SGHAT, CDR2 FQNNGV. The length of the CDR3 is 15 residues. CDR3 DNA: TGTGCCAGCAGCTTAGCTGGGTACTATAATTCACCCCTCCACTTT. Translation: CASSLAGYYNSPLHF.

This clonotype was picked up many times. This chain uses TRBV12-3 or TRBV12-4 with TRBJ2-3; 7 positions agree with TRBD2. This CDR3 region has 13 residues. Trimming at V came to 4 bases and at J to 6 bases, leaving 4 bases not matched to a gene. The CDR3: CASSSWGGDTQYF. CDR3 in DNA: TGTGCCAGCAGTTCGTGGGGGGGGGATACGCAGTATTTT.

The rearrangement joins TRBV6-4 to TRBJ2-3, with a tentative D call TRBD2 (7 bases). Germline V gives CDR1 MRHNA, CDR2 SNTAGT. The CDR3 length is 14 residues. Trimming pared 2 bases from V and 4 bases from J, leaving 10 bases between. In DNA, the CDR3 is TGTGCCAGCAGTGACGGGGGGGCCTCAGATACGCAGTATTTT. Translation: CASSDGGASDTQYF.

This clonotype was seen repeatedly, ten times or more. The V gene is TRBV20-1, the J gene TRBJ2-7; D call uncertain. CDR3 length equals 12 residues. V dropped 5 bases and J dropped 3 bases, with 11 bases sitting between them. Germline V gene sequence: CDR1 DFQATT, CDR2 SNEGSKA (reference sequence). Here the CDR3 DNA reads TGCAGTGCTCACTATTCTCTCTACGAGCAGTACTTC. The encoded protein is CSAHYSLYEQYF.

Many counts were recorded for this clonotype. The V gene is TRBV15, the J gene TRBJ2-1; possible D gene TRBD1, 5 bases. Germline-derived CDR1 and CDR2 are LNHNV and YYDKDF (reference sequence). The V end was cut by 3 bases, the J end by 4 bases, with 7 bases between. The CDR3 runs 13 residues. In DNA form, the CDR3 reads TGTGCCACCAGCAGGCAGGGTTACAATGAGCAGTTCTTC. Translation: CATSRQGYNEQFF.

This clonotype was seen a handful of times. The chain uses TRBV5-1 and TRBJ1-6; D remains ambiguous. This CDR3 has 14 residues. With 1 base removed from V and 5 bases from J, the gap between germline ends came to 7 bases. Germline CDR1 is SGHRS and CDR2 is YFSETQ. The CDR3 sequence: CASSLIEDNSPLHF. In DNA, the CDR3 is TGCGCCAGCAGCTTGATCGAAGATAATTCACCCCTCCACTTT. The full variable domain, its missing parts supplied by reference TRBV5-1 and TRBJ1-6, is KAGVTQTPRYLIKTRGQQVTLSCSPISGHRSVSWYQQTPGQGLQFLFEYFSETQRNKGNFPGRFSGRQFSNSRSEMNVSTLELGDSALYLCASSLIEDNSPLHFGNGTRLTVT.

As to this clonotype: A read error may explain this, as a much larger clone is one base away. The chain combines TRBV20-1 with TRBJ2-2; D remains ambiguous. CDR1 and CDR2 (germline): DFQATT, SNEGSKA (reference sequence). CDR3 length: 15 amino acids. V lost 5 bases to trimming and J lost 7 bases, with 20 bases between them. The CDR3 here is CSAVPRWAFGGELFF. In DNA form, the CDR3 reads TGCAGTGCTGTCCCCCGGTGGGCATTCGGCGGGGAGCTGTTTTTT.

This clonotype was counted at least ten times. This sequence joins TRBV27 and TRBJ2-3; D may be TRBD2 (6 bases). Trimming removed 4 bases at V and 4 bases at J, with 24 bases between. The CDR3 sequence is 18 residues long. The V gene's germline CDR1 is MNHEY and CDR2 SMNVEV (reference sequence). The CDR3 region has the DNA TGTGCCAGCAGTTCGTACGCCTGGCGAGCGGGCGTCTCAGATACGCAGTATTTT. It is translated as CASSSYAWRAGVSDTQYF.

Ten or more counts support this clonotype. The chain carries TRBV7-2 and TRBJ1-2; D is ambiguous. The CDR3 covers 12 residues. CDR1 SGHTA and CDR2 FQGNSA come from the germline V gene. The V end lost 1 base, the J end lost 8 bases, and 8 bases lay between the germline ends. CDR3 sequence reads: CASSLDARGYTF. Written as DNA, the CDR3 is TGTGCCAGCAGCTTAGATGCTAGGGGCTACACCTTC.

Ten or more counts support this clonotype. The rearrangement links TRBV7-2 to TRBJ2-7, with no clear D. Deletions cut 5 bases from V and 3 bases from J, with 11 bases between. The CDR3 runs 13 residues. The germline V gene encodes CDR1 SGHTA and CDR2 FQGNSA. CDR3: CASSRTGLYEQYF. CDR3 sequence (DNA): TGTGCCAGCAGCCGCACTGGGCTCTACGAGCAGTACTTC.

This clonotype was found many times. The chain recombines TRBV6-2 or TRBV6-3 with TRBJ2-1; TRBD2 matches at 9 bases. The trim removed 2 bases at V and 7 bases at J, leaving 6 bases unmatched. Looked up from germline, CDR1 is MNHEY and CDR2 is SVGEGT. The CDR3 extends over 15 amino acids. The CDR3 DNA follows: TGTGCCAGCAGTTACACCGGTAGCGGGGGTAATGAGCAGTTCTTC. Translated: CASSYTGSGGNEQFF.

The V call is TRBV20-1, the J call TRBJ1-6; D is unclear. The germline V gene has CDR1 DFQATT and CDR2 SNEGSKA (reference sequence). The V end was cut by 5 bases, the J end by 7 bases, with 15 bases between. The CDR3 extends over 14 amino acids. The CDR3 loop reads CSARRHRTNSPLHF. The CDR3 region has the DNA TGCAGTGCTCGCCGCCACCGTACGAATTCACCCCTCCACTTT.

The table lists this clonotype with a few counts. The genes are TRBV7-3 and TRBJ2-1; D is undetermined. The V end lost 1 base, the J end lost 5 bases, and 9 bases lay between the germline ends. CDR1 is SGHTA and CDR2 is FQGTGA in the germline V gene. CDR3 length: 14 residues. CDR3: CASSLNRLNNEQFF. The CDR3 DNA is TGTGCCAGCAGCTTAAACCGGCTTAACAATGAGCAGTTCTTC.

This clonotype was observed at least ten times. CDR3 DNA: TGTGCCAGCAGCCAGGGACAGTCCTACGAGCAGTACTTC. Translation gives CASSQGQSYEQYF. The chain is built from TRBV3-1 and TRBJ2-7; 7 positions agree with TRBD1. The CDR3 totals 13 residues. J gave up 1 base and V 3 bases, and 0 bases lay outside the gene matches. Germline CDR1 and CDR2: LGHDT and YNNKEL (reference sequence).

This clonotype was recorded at least ten times. The CDR3 DNA reads as TGCAGTGCAAGCAGGACAGGCTCTGGAAACACCATATATTTT. As protein: CSASRTGSGNTIYF. J is TRBJ1-3 and V is TRBV20-1, with 7 bases that match TRBD1. Germline lookup yields CDR1 DFQATT and CDR2 SNEGSKA (reference sequence). V was pared by 6 bases and J by 0 bases, with 5 bases of the junction left unmatched. The CDR3 loop spans 14 amino acids.

As regards this clonotype: The junction and the germline gene differ at one end; a read error may be behind it. The chain recombines TRBV2 with TRBJ2-5; weak D call: TRBD2 (6 bases). This CDR3 spans 14 amino acids. The germline V gene has CDR1 SNHLY and CDR2 FYNNEI. The CDR3 sequence: CATLGLRYHETQYF. The DNA for the CDR3 is TGTGCCACCCTGGGACTGCGGTACCATGAGACCCAGTACTTC.

This clonotype has ten or more counts. This rearrangement joins TRBV12-3 or TRBV12-4 to TRBJ1-1; a possible D gene is TRBD1 (6 bases). V was pared by 4 bases and J by 1 base, with 10 bases between. There are 14 residues in the CDR3. This CDR3 reads CASSSQQGNTEAFF. CDR3 nucleotide sequence: TGTGCCAGCAGTTCGCAACAGGGGAACACTGAAGCTTTCTTT.

Details on this clonotype: The junction differs from germline at one of its ends, possibly a read error. The chain carries TRBV7-8 and TRBJ1-2; D may be TRBD1 (6 bases). The CDR3 runs to 14 residues. From germline, CDR1 is SGHVS and CDR2 FQNEAQ. The CDR3 DNA is TGTTCCAGCAGCTTAGGGCAGGGGCTCTATTGCTACACCTTC. Encoded protein: CSSSLGQGLYCYTF.

This clonotype was observed at least ten times. The chain recombines TRBV5-6 with TRBJ1-6; D unresolved. CDR3 size: 16 residues. Germline-derived CDR1 and CDR2 are SGHDT and YYEEEE. V shed 0 bases and J shed 3 bases, with 10 bases lying between them. In nucleotides, the CDR3 is TGTGCCAGCAGCTTGGGCTCCGGGAACTATAATTCACCCCTCCACTTT. It yields the protein CASSLGSGNYNSPLHF.

This clonotype was seen many times. The V and J genes are TRBV7-3 and TRBJ2-3; D ambiguous. Between the trimmed V and J ends, which lost 3 bases and 10 bases, there was a span of 8 bases. The CDR3 is made up of 11 amino acids. Per the germline V gene, CDR1 is SGHTA and CDR2 is FQGTGA. For the CDR3, the DNA is TGTGCCAGCAGCTTTTTTAGAGCGCAGTATTTT. Translating gives CASSFFRAQYF.

As regards this clonotype: This may come from a read error, since a much larger clone is one base off. J is TRBJ2-1 and V is TRBV4-3; D is unresolved. The germline V gene has CDR1 LGHNA and CDR2 YSLEER. The CDR3 spans 15 residues. The CDR3 DNA is TGCGCCAGCATCCAATTAATCGGGCCTTACAATGAGCAGTTCTTC. This gives the protein CASIQLIGPYNEQFF.

There are many counts of this clonotype. The rearrangement joins TRBV9 to TRBJ1-1, with D hard to call. This CDR3 region has 14 residues. Looked up from germline, CDR1 is SGDLS and CDR2 is YYNGEE. With 4 bases removed from V and 0 bases from J, the gap between germline ends came to 10 bases. CDR3 DNA sequence: TGTGCCAGCAGCCGCTGGAGCATGAACACTGAAGCTTTCTTT. Translating gives CASSRWSMNTEAFF.

This clonotype came up many times. The genes are TRBV4-2 and TRBJ2-3; 12 bases map to TRBD2. With 2 bases clipped from V and 0 bases from J, the junction kept 6 bases outside the gene matches. The CDR3 is 18 amino acids. Germline V gene lookup returns CDR1 LGHNA and CDR2 YNFKEQ. DNA of the CDR3: TGTGCCAGCAGCCAACCCTCCGGGACTAGCGGGAGCACAGATACGCAGTATTTT. It encodes CASSQPSGTSGSTDTQYF.

This clonotype was seen at least ten times. Here the CDR3 DNA reads TGTGCCAGCTCACCGTTGCTTGGAGTGACTGAAGCTTTCTTT. This encodes CASSPLLGVTEAFF. The chain has TRBV18 and TRBJ1-1; D is uncertain. Trimming removed 3 bases from V and 5 bases from J, with 13 bases in between. Germline CDR1 is KGHSH and CDR2 is LQKENI. The length of the CDR3 is 14 residues.

A word on this clonotype: Since a much larger clone is just one base distant, this may be a read error. The chain couples TRBV12-3 or TRBV12-4 to TRBJ1-5; D not resolved. This CDR3 is 17 amino acids long. V dropped 6 bases and J dropped 0 bases, with 18 bases sitting between them. The CDR3 DNA reads as TGTGCCAGCAGCCCTCCCCAGGTGCTGGTTAGCAATCAGCCCCAGCATTTT. Translation gives CASSPPQVLVSNQPQHF.

This clonotype appeared many times. The rearrangement links TRBV2 to TRBJ1-5; D gene uncertain. Germline CDR1 and CDR2: SNHLY and FYNNEI. The length of the CDR3 is 14 residues. V was clipped by 3 bases and J by 5 bases, with 11 bases between them. The CDR3 DNA sequence: TGTGCCAGCAGTGACATAGGAGGAGATCAGCCCCAGCATTTT. Protein product: CASSDIGGDQPQHF. The variable domain in full, with the rest retrieved from reference TRBV2 and TRBJ1-5, is EPEVTQTPSHQVTQMGQEVILRCVPISNHLYFYWYRQILGQKVEFLVSFYNNEISEKSEIFDDQFSVERPDGSNFTLKIRSTKLEDSAMYFCASSDIGGDQPQHFGDGTRLSIL.

This clonotype was counted many times. The V gene is TRBV12-3 or TRBV12-4, the J gene TRBJ1-2, with D uncertain. The germline V and J ends were trimmed by 4 bases and 7 bases, with 13 bases remaining between them. This CDR3 spans 13 amino acids. The CDR3 reads CASSSNGFGGYTF. DNA for the CDR3: TGTGCCAGCAGTTCCAATGGTTTCGGTGGCTACACCTTC.

This clonotype has more than one count but fewer than ten. The chain links TRBV5-4 to TRBJ2-1; D gene unclear. The ends were cut back, 1 base at V and 7 bases at J, with 9 bases in the middle. CDR3 size: 13 residues. CDR1 SGHNT and CDR2 YYREEE come from the germline V gene (reference sequence). The CDR3 spells CASSLSSANEQFF. Here the CDR3 DNA reads TGTGCCAGCAGCTTGTCTTCTGCGAATGAGCAGTTCTTC.